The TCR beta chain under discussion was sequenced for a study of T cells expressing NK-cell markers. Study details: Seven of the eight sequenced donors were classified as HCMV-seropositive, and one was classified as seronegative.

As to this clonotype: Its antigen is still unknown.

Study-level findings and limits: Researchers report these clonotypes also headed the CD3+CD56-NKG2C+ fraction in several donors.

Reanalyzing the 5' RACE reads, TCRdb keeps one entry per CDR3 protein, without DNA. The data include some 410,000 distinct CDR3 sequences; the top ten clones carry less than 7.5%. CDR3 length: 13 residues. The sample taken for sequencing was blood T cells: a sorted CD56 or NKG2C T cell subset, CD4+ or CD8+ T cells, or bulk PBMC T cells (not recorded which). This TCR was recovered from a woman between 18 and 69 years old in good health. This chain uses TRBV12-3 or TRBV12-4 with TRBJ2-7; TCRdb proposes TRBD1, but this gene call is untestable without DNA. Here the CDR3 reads CASSLWGGYEQYF.